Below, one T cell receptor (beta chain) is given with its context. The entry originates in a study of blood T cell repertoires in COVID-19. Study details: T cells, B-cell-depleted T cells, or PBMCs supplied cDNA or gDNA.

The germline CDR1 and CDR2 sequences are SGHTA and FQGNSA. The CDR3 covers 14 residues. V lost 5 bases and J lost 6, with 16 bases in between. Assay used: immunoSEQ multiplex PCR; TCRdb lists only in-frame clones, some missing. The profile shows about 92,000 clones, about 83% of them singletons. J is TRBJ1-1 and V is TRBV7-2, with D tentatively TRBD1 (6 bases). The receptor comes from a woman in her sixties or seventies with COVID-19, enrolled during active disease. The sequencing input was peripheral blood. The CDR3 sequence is CASSTRGQPAEAFF. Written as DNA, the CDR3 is TGTGCCAGCAGCACCCGAGGACAGCCTGCTGAAGCTTTCTTT.